Below, one T cell receptor beta chain is given with its context. Antigen: not known. The PCR used 60 Vbeta and 13 Jbeta primers. TCRdb's copy holds only in-frame clones and misses some; the assay was immunoSEQ multiplex PCR. Of about 91,000 clones listed, around 89% are singletons. These data originate in a study of cytomegalovirus exposure and HLA in healthy donors. Study-level findings and limits: Follow-up analysis later connected one missense variant in DCLRE1C with trimming of TCR beta V- and J-genes.

Germline values: CDR1 SGHTA, CDR2 FQGNSA. The CDR3 has 16 residues. The V and J ends lost 3 bases and 6 bases, in that order; junction bases with no gene match: 12. Sequenced: PBMCs. The chain recombines TRBV7-2 with TRBJ1-1, with TRBD1 matching 8 bases. The origin of this receptor is a man between 18 and 35 years old in good health and CMV-seronegative. The CDR3 DNA is TGTGCCAGCAGCTTGTACCGGACCGGCAGGGGGCCTGAAGCTTTCTTT. This sequence encodes CASSLYRTGRGPEAFF.